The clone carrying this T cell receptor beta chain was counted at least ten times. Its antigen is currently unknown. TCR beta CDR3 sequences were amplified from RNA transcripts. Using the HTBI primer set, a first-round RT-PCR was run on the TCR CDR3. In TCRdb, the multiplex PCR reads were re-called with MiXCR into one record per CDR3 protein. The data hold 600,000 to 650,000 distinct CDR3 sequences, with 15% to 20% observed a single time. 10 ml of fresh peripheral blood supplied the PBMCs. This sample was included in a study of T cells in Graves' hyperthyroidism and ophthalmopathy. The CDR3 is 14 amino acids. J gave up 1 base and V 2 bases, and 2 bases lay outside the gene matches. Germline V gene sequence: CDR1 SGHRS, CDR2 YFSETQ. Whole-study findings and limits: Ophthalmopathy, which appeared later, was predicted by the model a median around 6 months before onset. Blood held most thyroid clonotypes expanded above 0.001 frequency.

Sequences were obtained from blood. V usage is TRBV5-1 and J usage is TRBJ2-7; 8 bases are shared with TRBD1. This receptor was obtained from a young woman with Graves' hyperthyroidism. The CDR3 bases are TGCGCCAGCAGCTTACGGACAGGGTCCTACGAGCAGTACTTC. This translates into CASSLRTGSYEQYF.